This is a list of T cell receptor beta chains from one sample in a study of T cells of healthy individuals. TCRdb independently ran MiXCR on the 5' RACE reads; one entry per CDR3 protein. Counted here are about 60,000 distinct CDR3 sequences, around 15% occurring once; the ten biggest clones make up around 5.1%. The receptors stem from a human donor in good health. CDR3s include the opening cysteine and the closing phenylalanine or tryptophan. Fields, in order: CDR3 protein, J gene, V gene.

cdr3_aa: CASRAIETSGRYYEQYF
j_call: TRBJ2-7
v_call: TRBV6-2/TRBV6-3

cdr3_aa: CASRGQGRDEAFF
j_call: TRBJ1-1
v_call: TRBV6-4

cdr3_aa: CASSRRTRGSRGNEQFF
j_call: TRBJ2-1
v_call: TRBV11-2

cdr3_aa: CASSLAFGDDTEAFF
j_call: TRBJ1-1
v_call: TRBV7-9

cdr3_aa: CSVVDRDRVTDTQYF
j_call: TRBJ2-3
v_call: TRBV29-1

cdr3_aa: CASSMTGGSNQPQHF
j_call: TRBJ1-5
v_call: TRBV12-3/TRBV12-4

cdr3_aa: CATSNRPGGPYEQYF
j_call: TRBJ2-7
v_call: TRBV15

cdr3_aa: CASSLGMTQETQYF
j_call: TRBJ2-5
v_call: TRBV13

cdr3_aa: CASREGGRNEQYF
j_call: TRBJ2-7
v_call: TRBV12-3/TRBV12-4

cdr3_aa: CASSGTSGRSKNIQYF
j_call: TRBJ2-4
v_call: TRBV7-2

cdr3_aa: CASSQFVTGANQPQHF
j_call: TRBJ1-5
v_call: TRBV4-2

cdr3_aa: CASSQVIGTPYEQYF
j_call: TRBJ2-7
v_call: TRBV4-1

cdr3_aa: CASSRTQGSSGNTIYF
j_call: TRBJ1-3
v_call: TRBV5-1

cdr3_aa: CASSQDEQGARTEAFF
j_call: TRBJ1-1
v_call: TRBV4-2

cdr3_aa: CASSPPDGQYF
j_call: TRBJ2-7
v_call: TRBV5-1

cdr3_aa: CSVQFGGQDQPQHF
j_call: TRBJ1-5
v_call: TRBV29-1

cdr3_aa: CASSTTGTSGPYNEQFF
j_call: TRBJ2-1
v_call: TRBV27

cdr3_aa: CASSLALADSYNEQFF
j_call: TRBJ2-1
v_call: TRBV5-1

cdr3_aa: CASSVTNYNEQFF
j_call: TRBJ2-1
v_call: TRBV6-2/TRBV6-3

cdr3_aa: CSASASSGAEAETQYF
j_call: TRBJ2-5
v_call: TRBV20-1

cdr3_aa: CASSLAPTGVAYEQYF
j_call: TRBJ2-7
v_call: TRBV5-1

cdr3_aa: CASSELGLSYEQYF
j_call: TRBJ2-7
v_call: TRBV2

cdr3_aa: CASSPTWGTGSSYEQYF
j_call: TRBJ2-7
v_call: TRBV18

cdr3_aa: CASSPPGTRTGELFF
j_call: TRBJ2-2
v_call: TRBV7-2

cdr3_aa: CASSDYRTGEQFF
j_call: TRBJ2-1
v_call: TRBV6-1

cdr3_aa: CASSFGRDYGYTF
j_call: TRBJ1-2
v_call: TRBV7-9

cdr3_aa: CASRQTGGQYF
j_call: TRBJ2-7
v_call: TRBV6-6

cdr3_aa: CAWGWGLPSSEQYF
j_call: TRBJ2-7
v_call: TRBV30

cdr3_aa: CASSLRTVTRGNYGYTF
j_call: TRBJ1-2
v_call: TRBV28

cdr3_aa: CSARVGQGGGQPQHF
j_call: TRBJ1-5
v_call: TRBV20-1

cdr3_aa: CASSETGRADTQYF
j_call: TRBJ2-3
v_call: TRBV6-1

cdr3_aa: CSVDRNTEAFF
j_call: TRBJ1-1
v_call: TRBV29-1

cdr3_aa: CASRTTQDTGELFF
j_call: TRBJ2-2
v_call: TRBV9

cdr3_aa: CASSERSHRGEQYF
j_call: TRBJ2-7
v_call: TRBV2

cdr3_aa: CASSLDKVAYEQYF
j_call: TRBJ2-7
v_call: TRBV11-2